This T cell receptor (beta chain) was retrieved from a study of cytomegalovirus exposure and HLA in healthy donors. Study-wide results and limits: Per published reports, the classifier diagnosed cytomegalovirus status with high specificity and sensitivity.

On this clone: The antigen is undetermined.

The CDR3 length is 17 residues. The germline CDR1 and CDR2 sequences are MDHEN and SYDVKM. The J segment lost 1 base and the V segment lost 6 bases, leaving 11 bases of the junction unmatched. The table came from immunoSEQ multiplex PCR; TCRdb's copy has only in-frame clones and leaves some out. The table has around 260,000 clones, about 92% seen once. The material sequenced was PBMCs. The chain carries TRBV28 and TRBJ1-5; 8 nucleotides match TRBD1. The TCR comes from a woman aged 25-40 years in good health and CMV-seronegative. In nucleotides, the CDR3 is TGTGCCAGCAGCGACGAACCTCACAGGGGGAGCAATCAGCCCCAGCATTTT. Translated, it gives CASSDEPHRGSNQPQHF.